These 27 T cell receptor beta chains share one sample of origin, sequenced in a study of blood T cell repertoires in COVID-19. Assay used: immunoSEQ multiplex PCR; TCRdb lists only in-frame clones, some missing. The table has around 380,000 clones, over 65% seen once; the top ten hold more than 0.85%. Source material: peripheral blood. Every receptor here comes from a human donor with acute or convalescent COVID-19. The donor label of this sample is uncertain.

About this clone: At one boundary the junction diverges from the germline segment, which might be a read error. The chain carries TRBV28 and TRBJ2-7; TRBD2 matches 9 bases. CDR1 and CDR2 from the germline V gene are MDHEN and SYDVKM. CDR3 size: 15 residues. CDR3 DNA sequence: TGTGCCAGCAATTTAATAGCGGGAGTTAAATACGAGCAGTACTTC. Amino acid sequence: CASNLIAGVKYEQYF.

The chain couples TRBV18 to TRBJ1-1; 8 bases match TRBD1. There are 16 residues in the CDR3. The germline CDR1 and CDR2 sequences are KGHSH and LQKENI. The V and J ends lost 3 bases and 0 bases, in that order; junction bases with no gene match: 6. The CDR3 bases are TGTGCCAGCTCACCGAGGGCGGGACAGGTGAACACTGAAGCTTTCTTT. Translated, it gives CASSPRAGQVNTEAFF.

The CDR3 DNA reads TGTGCCAGCAGGGTTACAGGGTACTATGGCTACACCTTC. This gives the protein CASRVTGYYGYTF. The chain joins TRBV2 to TRBJ1-2; D possibly corresponds to TRBD1 (6 bases). Trimming removed 6 bases from V and 3 bases from J, with 11 bases in between. There are 13 residues in the CDR3. CDR1 is SNHLY and CDR2 is FYNNEI in the germline V gene.

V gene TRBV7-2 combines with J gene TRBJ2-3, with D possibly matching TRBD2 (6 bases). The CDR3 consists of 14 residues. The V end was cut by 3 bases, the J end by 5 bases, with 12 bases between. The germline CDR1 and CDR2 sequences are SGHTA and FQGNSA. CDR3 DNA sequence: TGTGCCAGCAGCTTCTCTAGGGGAGGAGATACGCAGTATTTT. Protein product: CASSFSRGGDTQYF.

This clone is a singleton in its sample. The CDR3: CASSSGTGTYEQYF. The CDR3 DNA reads as TGTGCCAGTAGCTCCGGGACAGGGACCTACGAGCAGTACTTC. The chain has TRBV19 and TRBJ2-7, with TRBD1 matching 9 bases. CDR3 length equals 14 residues. Germline CDR1 LNHDA, CDR2 SQIVND (reference sequence). Trimming removed 6 bases from V and 2 bases from J; junction bases left unmatched: 5.

CDR3 bases: TGTGCCAGTCGACAGCGCTTTAGCAATCAGCCCCAGCATTTT. Amino acid sequence: CASRQRFSNQPQHF. This chain uses TRBV19 with TRBJ1-5; maybe TRBD1 (5 bases). Germline CDR1 is LNHDA and CDR2 is SQIVND (reference sequence). This CDR3 is 14 amino acids long. V shed 8 bases and J shed 0 bases, with 11 bases lying between them.

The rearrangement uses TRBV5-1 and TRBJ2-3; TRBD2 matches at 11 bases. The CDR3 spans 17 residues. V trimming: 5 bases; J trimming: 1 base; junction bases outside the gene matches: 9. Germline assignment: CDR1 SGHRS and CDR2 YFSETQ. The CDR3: CASSLEGLAAGTDTQYF. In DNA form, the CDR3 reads TGCGCCAGCAGTCTGGAGGGACTAGCGGCAGGCACAGATACGCAGTATTTT. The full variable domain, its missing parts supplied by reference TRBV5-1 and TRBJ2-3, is KAGVTQTPRYLIKTRGQQVTLSCSPISGHRSVSWYQQTPGQGLQFLFEYFSETQRNKGNFPGRFSGRQFSNSRSEMNVSTLELGDSALYLCASSLEGLAAGTDTQYFGPGTRLTVL.

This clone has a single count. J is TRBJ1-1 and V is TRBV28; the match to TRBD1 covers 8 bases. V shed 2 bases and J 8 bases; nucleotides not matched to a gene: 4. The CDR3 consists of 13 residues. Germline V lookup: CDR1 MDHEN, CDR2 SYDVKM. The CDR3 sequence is CASSLNRGWEAFF. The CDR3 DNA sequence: TGTGCCAGCAGTTTAAACAGGGGGTGGGAAGCTTTCTTT.

The DNA of the CDR3 is TGTGCCAGCAGCGGGTCCTTCTATGGCTACACCTTC. Its translation is CASSGSFYGYTF. The rearrangement joins TRBV2 to TRBJ1-2; D gene unclear. The germline CDR1 and CDR2 sequences are SNHLY and FYNNEI. CDR3 length: 12 amino acids. V shed 6 bases and J shed 4 bases, with 9 bases lying between them.

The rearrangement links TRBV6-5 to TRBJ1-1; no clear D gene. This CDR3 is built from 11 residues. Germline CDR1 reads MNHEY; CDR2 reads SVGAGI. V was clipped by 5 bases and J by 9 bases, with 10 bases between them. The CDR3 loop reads CASSTREQAFF. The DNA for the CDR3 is TGTGCCAGCAGTACCCGGGAACAAGCTTTCTTT.

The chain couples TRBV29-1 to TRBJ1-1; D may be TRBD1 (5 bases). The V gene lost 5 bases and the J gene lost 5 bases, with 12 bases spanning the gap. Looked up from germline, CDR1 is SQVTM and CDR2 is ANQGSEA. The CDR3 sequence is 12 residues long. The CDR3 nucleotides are TGCAGCGTTATTCCGGGGGGGACTGAAGCTTTCTTT. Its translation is CSVIPGGTEAFF.

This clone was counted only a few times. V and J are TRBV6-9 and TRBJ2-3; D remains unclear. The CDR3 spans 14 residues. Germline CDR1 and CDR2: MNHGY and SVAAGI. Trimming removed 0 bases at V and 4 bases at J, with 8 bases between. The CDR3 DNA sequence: TGTGCCAGCAGTTATTCGGAGTCCGCAGATACGCAGTATTTT. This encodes CASSYSESADTQYF.

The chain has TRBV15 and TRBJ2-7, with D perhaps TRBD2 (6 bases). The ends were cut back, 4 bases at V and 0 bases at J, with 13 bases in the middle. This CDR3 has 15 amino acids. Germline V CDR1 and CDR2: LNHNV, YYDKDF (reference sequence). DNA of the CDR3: TGTGCCACCAGCACTGCAGCGGGTCTCTCCTACGAGCAGTACTTC. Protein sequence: CATSTAAGLSYEQYF.

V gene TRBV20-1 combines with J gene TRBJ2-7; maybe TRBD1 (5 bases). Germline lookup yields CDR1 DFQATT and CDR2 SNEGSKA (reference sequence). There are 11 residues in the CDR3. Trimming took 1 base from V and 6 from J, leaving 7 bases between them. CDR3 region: CSARGGREQYF. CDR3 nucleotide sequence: TGCAGTGCTAGAGGGGGCCGCGAGCAGTACTTC.

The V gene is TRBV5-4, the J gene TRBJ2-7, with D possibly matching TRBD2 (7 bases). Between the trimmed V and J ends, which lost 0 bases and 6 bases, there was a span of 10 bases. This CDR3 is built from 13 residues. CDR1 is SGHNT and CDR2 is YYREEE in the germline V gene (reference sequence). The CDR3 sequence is CASSLVGGREQYF. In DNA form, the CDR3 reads TGTGCCAGCAGCTTGGTGGGGGGGCGCGAGCAGTACTTC. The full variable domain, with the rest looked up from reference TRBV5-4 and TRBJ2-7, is ETGVTQSPTHLIKTRGQQVTLRCSSQSGHNTVSWYQQALGQGPQFIFQYYREEENGRGNFPPRFSGLQFPNYSSELNVNALELDDSALYLCASSLVGGREQYFGPGTRLTVT.

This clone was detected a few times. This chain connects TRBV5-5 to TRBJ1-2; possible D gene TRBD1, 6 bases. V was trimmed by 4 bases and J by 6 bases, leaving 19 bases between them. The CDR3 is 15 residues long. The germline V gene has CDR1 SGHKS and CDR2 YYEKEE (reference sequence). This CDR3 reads CASSLGRTASDGYTF. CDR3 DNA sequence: TGTGCCAGCAGCCTGGGCCGGACAGCTTCTGATGGCTACACCTTC.

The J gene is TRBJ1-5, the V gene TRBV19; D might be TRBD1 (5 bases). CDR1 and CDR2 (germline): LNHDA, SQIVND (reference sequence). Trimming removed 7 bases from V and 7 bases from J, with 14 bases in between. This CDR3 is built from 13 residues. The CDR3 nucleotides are TGTGCCAGTAACCCCTGGGGGGGGCAGCCCCAGCATTTT. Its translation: CASNPWGGQPQHF. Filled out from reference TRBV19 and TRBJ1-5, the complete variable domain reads DGGITQSPKYLFRKEGQNVTLSCEQNLNHDAMYWYRQDPGQGLRLIYYSQIVNDFQKGDIAEGYSVSREKKESFPLTVTSAQKNPTAFYLCASNPWGGQPQHFGDGTRLSIL.

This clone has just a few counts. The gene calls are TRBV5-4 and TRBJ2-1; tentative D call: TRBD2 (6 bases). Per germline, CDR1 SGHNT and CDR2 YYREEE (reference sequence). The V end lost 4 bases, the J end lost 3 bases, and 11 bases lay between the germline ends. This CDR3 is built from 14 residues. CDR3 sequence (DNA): TGTGCCAGCAGCGGCTCGGGAGTCTACAATGAGCAGTTCTTC. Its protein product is CASSGSGVYNEQFF.

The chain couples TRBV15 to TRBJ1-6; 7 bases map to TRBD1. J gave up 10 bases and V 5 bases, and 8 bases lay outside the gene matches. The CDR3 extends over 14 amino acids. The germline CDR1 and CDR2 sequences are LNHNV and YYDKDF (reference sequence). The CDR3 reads CATSRDRVASPLHF. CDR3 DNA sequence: TGTGCCACCAGCCGCGACAGGGTCGCATCACCCCTCCACTTT.

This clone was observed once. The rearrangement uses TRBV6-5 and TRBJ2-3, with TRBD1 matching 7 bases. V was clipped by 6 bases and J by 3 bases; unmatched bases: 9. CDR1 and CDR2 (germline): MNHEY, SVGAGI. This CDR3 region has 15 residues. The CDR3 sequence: CASSLKMDRTDTQYF. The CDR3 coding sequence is TGTGCCAGCAGCCTTAAAATGGACAGGACAGATACGCAGTATTTT.

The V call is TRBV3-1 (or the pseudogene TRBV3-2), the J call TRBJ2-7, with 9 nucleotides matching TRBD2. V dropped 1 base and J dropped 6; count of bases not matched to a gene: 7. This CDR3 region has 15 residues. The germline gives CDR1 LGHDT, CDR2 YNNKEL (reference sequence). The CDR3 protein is CASSQVGLAGSEQYF. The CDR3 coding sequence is TGTGCCAGCAGCCAAGTTGGGCTAGCGGGATCCGAGCAGTACTTC.

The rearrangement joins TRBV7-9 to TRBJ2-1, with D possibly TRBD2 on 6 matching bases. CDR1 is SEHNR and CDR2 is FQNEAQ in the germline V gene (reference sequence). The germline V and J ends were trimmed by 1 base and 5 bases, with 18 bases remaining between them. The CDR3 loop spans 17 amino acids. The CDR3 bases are TGTGCCAGCAGCTTAGACGGAGGGCTCGCCCAGGACAATGAGCAGTTCTTC. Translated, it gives CASSLDGGLAQDNEQFF. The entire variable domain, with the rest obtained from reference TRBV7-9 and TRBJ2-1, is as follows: DTGVSQNPRHKITKRGQNVTFRCDPISEHNRLYWYRQTLGQGPEFLTYFQNEAQLEKSRLLSDRFSAERPKGSFSTLEIQRTEQGDSAMYLCASSLDGGLAQDNEQFFGPGTRLTVL.

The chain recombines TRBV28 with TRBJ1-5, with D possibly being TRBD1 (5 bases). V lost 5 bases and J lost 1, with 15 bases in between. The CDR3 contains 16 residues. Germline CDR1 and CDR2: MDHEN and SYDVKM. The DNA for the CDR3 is TGTGCCAGCAGTGGCGGACGGGGGTTCAGCAATCAGCCCCAGCATTTT. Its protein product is CASSGGRGFSNQPQHF.

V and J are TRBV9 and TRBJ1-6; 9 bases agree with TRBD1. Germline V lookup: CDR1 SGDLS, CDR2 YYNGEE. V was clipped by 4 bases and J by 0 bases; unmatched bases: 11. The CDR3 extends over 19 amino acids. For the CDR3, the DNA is TGTGCCAGCAGCCGCACAGGGGGCCTCACGTTCTCCTATAATTCACCCCTCCACTTT. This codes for CASSRTGGLTFSYNSPLHF.

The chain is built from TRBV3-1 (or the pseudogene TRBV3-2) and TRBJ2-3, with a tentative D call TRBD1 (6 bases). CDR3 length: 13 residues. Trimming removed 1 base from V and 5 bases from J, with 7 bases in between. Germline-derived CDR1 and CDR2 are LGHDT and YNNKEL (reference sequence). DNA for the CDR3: TGTGCCAGCAGCCAAGCAGGGGAAGATACGCAGTATTTT. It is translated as CASSQAGEDTQYF.

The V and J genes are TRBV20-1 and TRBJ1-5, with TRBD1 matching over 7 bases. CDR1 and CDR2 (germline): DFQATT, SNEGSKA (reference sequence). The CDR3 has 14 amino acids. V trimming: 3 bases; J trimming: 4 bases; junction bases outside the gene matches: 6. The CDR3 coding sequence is TGCAGTGCTAGTAGAGGGACAGCTAATCAGCCCCAGCATTTT. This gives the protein CSASRGTANQPQHF.

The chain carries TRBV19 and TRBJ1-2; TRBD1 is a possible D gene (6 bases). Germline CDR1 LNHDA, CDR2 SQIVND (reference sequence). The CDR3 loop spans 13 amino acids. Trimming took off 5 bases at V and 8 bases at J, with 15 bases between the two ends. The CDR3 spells CASSAQGLGGYTF. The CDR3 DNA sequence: TGTGCCAGTAGTGCACAGGGTCTTGGAGGCTACACCTTC.